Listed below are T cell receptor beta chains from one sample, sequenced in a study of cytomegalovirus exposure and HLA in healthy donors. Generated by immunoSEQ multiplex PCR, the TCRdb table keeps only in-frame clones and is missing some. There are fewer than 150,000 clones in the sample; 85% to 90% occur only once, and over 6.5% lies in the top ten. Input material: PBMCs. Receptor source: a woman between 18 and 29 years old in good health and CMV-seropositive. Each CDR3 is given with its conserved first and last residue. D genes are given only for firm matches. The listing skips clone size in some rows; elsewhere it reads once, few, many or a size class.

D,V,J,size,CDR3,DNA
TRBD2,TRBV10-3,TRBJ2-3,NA,CAISVTSGGAGTDTQYF,TGTGCCATCAGTGTGACTAGCGGGGGGGCCGGCACAGATACGCAGTATTTT
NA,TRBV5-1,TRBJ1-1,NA,CASSLMGANTEAFF,TGCGCCAGCAGCTTGATGGGCGCCAACACTGAAGCTTTCTTT
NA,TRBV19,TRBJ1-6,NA,CASSIAGNNSPLHF,TGTGCCAGTAGTATAGCCGGGAATAATTCACCCCTCCACTTT
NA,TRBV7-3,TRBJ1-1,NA,CASRRQSSTEAFF,TGTGCCAGCAGACGACAATCGAGCACTGAAGCTTTCTTT
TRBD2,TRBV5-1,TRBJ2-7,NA,CASSLDISSGGSYEQYF,TGCGCCAGCAGCTTGGATATCTCTAGCGGGGGGTCCTACGAGCAGTACTTC
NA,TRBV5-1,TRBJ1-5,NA,CASSLNGVQPQHF,TGCGCCAGCAGCTTGAACGGGGTACAGCCCCAGCATTTT
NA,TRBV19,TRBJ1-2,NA,CASMTGSYYGYTF,TGTGCCAGTATGACAGGATCCTACTATGGCTACACCTTC
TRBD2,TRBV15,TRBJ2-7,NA,CATSREASGVEQYF,TGTGCCACCAGCAGAGAGGCTAGCGGGGTCGAGCAGTACTTC
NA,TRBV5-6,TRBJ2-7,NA,CASSLWQGTHEQYF,TGTGCCAGCAGCTTGTGGCAGGGAACCCACGAGCAGTACTTC
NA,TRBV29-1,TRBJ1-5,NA,CSVRAGNQPQHF,TGCAGCGTTCGTGCCGGTAATCAGCCCCAGCATTTT
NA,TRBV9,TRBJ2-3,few,CASKEGPSTDTQYF,TGTGCCAGCAAGGAGGGACCTAGCACAGATACGCAGTATTTT
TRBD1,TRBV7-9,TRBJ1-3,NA,CASSSDRAGNTIYF,TGTGCCAGCAGCTCCGACAGGGCTGGAAACACCATATATTTT
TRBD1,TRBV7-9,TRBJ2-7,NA,CASSFRTGRDEQYF,TGTGCCAGCAGCTTCCGGACAGGACGGGACGAGCAGTACTTC
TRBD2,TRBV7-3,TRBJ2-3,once,CASSLLAGFTDTQYF,TGTGCCAGCAGCTTGCTAGCGGGTTTCACAGATACGCAGTATTTT
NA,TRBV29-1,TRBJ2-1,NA,CSVASWGRPSYNEQFF,TGCAGCGTTGCCAGTTGGGGGAGGCCGTCCTACAATGAGCAGTTCTTC
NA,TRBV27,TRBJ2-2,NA,CASTERRNTGELFF,TGTGCCAGCACGGAGCGGAGAAACACCGGGGAGCTGTTTTTT
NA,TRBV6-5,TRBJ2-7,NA,CASSYSVGSPHEQYF,TGTGCCAGCAGTTACTCGGTCGGGAGTCCCCACGAGCAGTACTTC
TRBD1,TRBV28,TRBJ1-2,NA,CASRDRNYGYTF,TGTGCCAGCAGGGACAGGAATTATGGCTACACCTTC
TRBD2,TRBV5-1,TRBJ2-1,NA,CASREREGPYEQFF,TGCGCCAGCAGAGAGCGGGAGGGCCCCTATGAGCAGTTCTTC
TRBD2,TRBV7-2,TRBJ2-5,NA,CASSFTSGRTETQYF,TGTGCCAGCAGCTTTACTAGCGGGAGGACGGAGACCCAGTACTTC
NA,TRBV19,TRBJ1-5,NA,CASSIILREPQHF,TGTGCCAGTAGTATAATTCTCCGGGAGCCCCAGCATTTT
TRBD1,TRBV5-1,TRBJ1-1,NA,CASGTGPNTEAFF,TGCGCCAGCGGGACAGGACCGAACACTGAAGCTTTCTTT
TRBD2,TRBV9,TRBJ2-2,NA,CASSVMTGGSTGELFF,TGTGCCAGCAGCGTGATGACGGGAGGTAGCACCGGGGAGCTGTTTTTT
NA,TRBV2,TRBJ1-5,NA,CASSEGWSGNQPQHF,TGTGCCAGCAGTGAAGGATGGTCAGGCAATCAGCCCCAGCATTTT
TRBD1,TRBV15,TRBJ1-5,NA,CATSSGTGWNQPQHF,TGTGCCACCAGCTCGGGGACAGGTTGGAATCAGCCCCAGCATTTT
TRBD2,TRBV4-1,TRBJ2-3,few,CASSQGGGGPSTDTQYF,TGCGCCAGCAGCCAAGGTGGCGGGGGACCCAGCACAGATACGCAGTATTTT
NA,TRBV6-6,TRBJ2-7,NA,CASRPGGLNYEQYF,TGTGCCAGCAGGCCAGGGGGGCTTAACTACGAGCAGTACTTC
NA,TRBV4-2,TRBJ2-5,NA,CASSQVEGGRETQYF,TGTGCCAGCAGCCAAGTGGAGGGGGGGCGAGAGACCCAGTACTTC
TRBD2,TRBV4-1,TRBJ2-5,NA,CASRLTSAETQYF,TGCGCCAGCAGGTTGACTAGCGCGGAGACCCAGTACTTC
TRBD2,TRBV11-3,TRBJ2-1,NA,CASSLETSVYNEQFF,TGTGCCAGCAGCTTAGAGACTAGCGTCTACAATGAGCAGTTCTTC
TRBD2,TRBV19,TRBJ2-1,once,CASSPQPGLAHYNEQFF,TGTGCCAGTAGTCCGCAACCGGGACTAGCCCATTACAATGAGCAGTTCTTC
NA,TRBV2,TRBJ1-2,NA,CASTSSGIWGYTF,TGTGCCAGCACATCGTCAGGGATCTGGGGCTACACCTTC
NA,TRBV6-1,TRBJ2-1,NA,CASSPSRGPYNEQFF,TGTGCCAGCAGCCCAAGTAGGGGCCCCTACAATGAGCAGTTCTTC
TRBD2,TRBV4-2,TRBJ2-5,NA,CASSRGTSDQETQYF,TGTGCCAGCAGCCGAGGGACTAGCGACCAAGAGACCCAGTACTTC
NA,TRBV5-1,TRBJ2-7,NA,CASSPFGGANPYEQYF,TGCGCCAGCAGCCCTTTTGGGGGCGCGAACCCCTACGAGCAGTACTTC
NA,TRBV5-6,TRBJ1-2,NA,CASSLVRGNGYTF,TGTGCCAGCAGCTTGGTTCGAGGGAATGGCTACACCTTC
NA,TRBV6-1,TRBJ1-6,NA,CASSELALNSPLHF,TGTGCCAGCAGTGAATTGGCCCTGAATTCACCCCTCCACTTT
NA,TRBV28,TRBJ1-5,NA,CASSLLSRNQPQHF,TGTGCCAGCAGTTTACTCAGTCGCAATCAGCCCCAGCATTTT
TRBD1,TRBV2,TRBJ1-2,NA,CASRMYRRQGSYGYTF,TGTGCCAGCAGAATGTATCGCCGACAGGGGTCCTATGGCTACACCTTC
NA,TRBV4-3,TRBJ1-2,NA,CASSPDLRAFYYYGYTF,TGCGCCAGCAGCCCAGATCTCAGGGCATTTTATTACTATGGCTACACCTTC
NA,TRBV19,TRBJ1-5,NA,CASKDSSNQPQHF,TGTGCCAGTAAAGACAGTAGCAATCAGCCCCAGCATTTT
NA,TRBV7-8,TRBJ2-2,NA,CASSLYGSRGGELFF,TGTGCCAGCAGCTTATACGGTTCCAGGGGCGGGGAGCTGTTTTTT
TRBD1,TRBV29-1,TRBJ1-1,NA,CSVPTSGTALNTEAFF,TGCAGCGTCCCCACGAGTGGGACAGCCCTGAACACTGAAGCTTTCTTT
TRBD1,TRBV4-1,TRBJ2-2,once,CASSLYGTVFNTGELFF,TGCGCCAGCAGCCTCTACGGGACAGTCTTTAACACCGGGGAGCTGTTTTTT
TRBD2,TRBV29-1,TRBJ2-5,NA,CSVEWLAGGETQYF,TGCAGCGTTGAGTGGCTAGCGGGGGGAGAGACCCAGTACTTC
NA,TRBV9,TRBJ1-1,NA,CASSPDMAQNTEAFF,TGTGCCAGCAGCCCGGACATGGCCCAGAACACTGAAGCTTTCTTT
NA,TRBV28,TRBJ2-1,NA,CASRLLTPGSEQFF,TGTGCCAGCCGATTATTAACCCCGGGTAGTGAGCAGTTCTTC
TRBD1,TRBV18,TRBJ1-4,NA,CASSPGTGDEKLFF,TGTGCCAGCTCACCGGGGACAGGGGATGAAAAACTGTTTTTT
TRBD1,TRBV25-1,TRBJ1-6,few,CASRDRGSPLHF,TGTGCTTCGAGGGACAGGGGGTCACCCCTCCACTTT